The source of this T cell receptor (beta chain) is a study of control samples from healthy donors and cancer patients. Sequencing used immunoSEQ multiplex PCR; TCRdb keeps in-frame clones, though not all of them. The data contain 150,000 to 200,000 clones, 85% to 90% of them singletons. Germline assignment: CDR1 MGHDK and CDR2 SYGVNS. V was pared by 3 bases and J by 1 base, with 6 bases of the junction left unmatched. The CDR3 totals 16 residues. This chain links TRBV25-1 with TRBJ2-3, with 8 bases that match TRBD1. The sequence was collected from a woman aged 45-65 years in good health. The source material was blood. Written as DNA, the CDR3 is TGTGCCAGCAGTGAGGGACAGGCTGTAGGCACAGATACGCAGTATTTT. The encoded protein is CASSEGQAVGTDTQYF.